The 21 T cell receptor beta chains presented below share a single source sample, sequenced in a study of T cells in localized non-small cell lung cancer. TCRdb keeps only in-frame clones here, not all; method: immunoSEQ multiplex PCR. The sample contains approximately 3,200 clones, approximately 25% of which appear only once. The sequenced sample was lung tumor tissue, obtained before any cancer treatment. These receptors were obtained from a man aged 35-75 years with stage I lung adenocarcinoma.

The V and J genes are TRBV21-1 and TRBJ2-2; the table's D call, TRBD2, was not checked against the DNA. TRBV21-1 is a documented pseudogene. This CDR3 spans 16 amino acids. The CDR3 DNA reads TGTGCCAGCAGCCCTCCTAGGCGGGGGACCACCGGGGAGCTGTTTTTT. Its translation is CASSPPRRGTTGELFF.

This clone was recorded a few times. This chain joins TRBV11-3 and TRBJ1-2; possible D gene TRBD1, 6 bases. CDR1 is SGHNT, CDR2 YENEEA, per germline. Trimming stripped 5 bases from V and 4 bases from J, with 17 bases between. The CDR3 spans 15 residues. CDR3 bases: TGTGCCAGCAGCGCGGGACACTTAAAAGGCTATGGCTACACCTTC. As protein: CASSAGHLKGYGYTF.

This clone has only a few counts. V gene TRBV12-5 combines with J gene TRBJ1-5, with D unclear. CDR1 LGHNT and CDR2 FRNRAP come from the germline V gene. V was pared by 5 bases and J by 6 bases, with 5 bases between. The CDR3 covers 11 residues. The CDR3 loop is CASGPRQPQHF. The CDR3 DNA follows: TGTGCTAGTGGTCCACGTCAGCCCCAGCATTTT.

This clone is termed large (0.1 to 1%). The chain combines TRBV6-8 with TRBJ1-2; possible D gene TRBD1, 5 bases. This CDR3 region has 14 residues. The germline CDR1 and CDR2 sequences are MNHGY and SAAAGT. Trimming cost V 6 bases and J 8 bases, with 19 bases left between them. CDR3 nucleotide sequence: TGTGCCAGCAGCCCAGGGTGGGGTTCTGCCGGCTACACCTTC. This encodes CASSPGWGSAGYTF.

The chain joins TRBV25-1 to TRBJ1-6; D is uncertain. The V gene lost 1 base and the J gene lost 10 bases, with 17 bases spanning the gap. Germline lookup yields CDR1 MGHDK and CDR2 SYGVNS. This CDR3 region has 16 residues. The CDR3 loop reads CASSELSIPSGSPLHF. For the CDR3, the DNA is TGTGCCAGCAGTGAATTGTCTATTCCCTCCGGATCACCCCTCCACTTT.

The V gene is TRBV11-3, the J gene TRBJ2-1; D may be TRBD2 (5 bases). Germline V lookup: CDR1 SGHNT, CDR2 YENEEA. The CDR3 loop spans 16 amino acids. Trimming cost V 5 bases and J 8 bases, with 22 bases left between them. In nucleotides, the CDR3 is TGTGCCAGCAGCCCTACTCTGCCCCCCAAGGAGGATGAGCAGTTCTTC. Translation gives CASSPTLPPKEDEQFF.

The chain has TRBV6-8 and TRBJ2-5; D might be TRBD1 (6 bases). Per the germline V gene, CDR1 is MNHGY and CDR2 is SAAAGT. Trimming removed 6 bases at V and 6 bases at J, with 14 bases between. The length of the CDR3 is 13 residues. CDR3 protein: CASRQQGSQTQYF. In nucleotides, the CDR3 is TGTGCCAGCAGACAACAGGGCAGCCAGACCCAGTACTTC.

In its sample, this clone is medium-sized. The chain joins TRBV11-3 to TRBJ2-1; TRBD2 matches 11 bases. Germline V gives CDR1 SGHNT, CDR2 YENEEA. The V gene end was trimmed by 5 bases and the J gene end by 8 bases; junction bases not matched to a gene: 8. CDR3 size: 15 residues. In DNA form, the CDR3 reads TGTGCCAGCAGCCCTTCTAGCGGGGGGCCACATGAGCAGTTCTTC. This gives the protein CASSPSSGGPHEQFF.

This chain connects TRBV28 to TRBJ1-2; D possibly corresponds to TRBD1 (5 bases). Germline CDR1 reads MDHEN; CDR2 reads SYDVKM. The CDR3 is 14 residues long. Trimming pared 5 bases from V and 4 bases from J, leaving 14 bases between. As DNA, the CDR3 is TGTGCCAGCAGTCCCATCGACAGACCCTATGGCTACACCTTC. This codes for CASSPIDRPYGYTF.

CDR3 sequence: CASSWGAGGRGTEAFF. The CDR3 DNA reads TGCGCCAGCAGCTGGGGGGCAGGGGGGCGAGGCACTGAAGCTTTCTTT. The V and J genes are TRBV5-1 and TRBJ1-1; 7 nucleotides line up with TRBD1. The CDR3 covers 16 residues. Germline lookup yields CDR1 SGHRS and CDR2 YFSETQ. Trimming removed 3 bases from V and 4 bases from J; junction bases left unmatched: 12.

The gene calls are TRBV18 and TRBJ2-5, with D perhaps TRBD2 (6 bases). The V gene lost 4 bases and the J gene lost 4 bases, with 10 bases spanning the gap. This CDR3 has 13 residues. Per the germline V gene, CDR1 is KGHSH and CDR2 is LQKENI. The CDR3 here is CASSQGLRETQYF. DNA of the CDR3: TGTGCCAGCTCACAGGGACTGCGAGAGACCCAGTACTTC.

This chain links TRBV18 with TRBJ2-1; possibly TRBD1 for D (6 bases). Trimming removed 2 bases from V and 6 bases from J, with 11 bases in between. Germline V gives CDR1 KGHSH, CDR2 LQKENI. The CDR3 covers 14 residues. CDR3 bases: TGTGCCAGCTCACCAGCAAACAGGGCCAATGAGCAGTTCTTC. This sequence encodes CASSPANRANEQFF.

This clone has only a few counts. CDR3: CATRRGDSGEKLFF. The CDR3 nucleotides are TGTGCCACCCGACGGGGGGATTCAGGAGAAAAACTGTTTTTT. The V call is TRBV15, the J call TRBJ1-4; the D gene is possibly TRBD1 (5 bases). The germline V gene has CDR1 LNHNV and CDR2 YYDKDF (reference sequence). V lost 8 bases to trimming and J lost 8 bases, with 18 bases between them. This CDR3 region has 14 residues.

The chain has TRBV6-8 and TRBJ1-6; the D gene is possibly TRBD1 (5 bases). Germline V gives CDR1 MNHGY, CDR2 SAAAGT. Between the trimmed V and J ends, which lost 8 bases and 7 bases, there was a span of 15 bases. The CDR3 length is 14 residues. The CDR3 region has the DNA TGTGCCAGCGGGAGGGACCGTTGGAATTCACCCCTCCACTTT. This sequence encodes CASGRDRWNSPLHF.

This clone qualifies as medium-sized (0.01 to 0.1%). The chain has TRBV11-3 and TRBJ2-4; D ambiguous. This CDR3 contains 14 residues. The V and J ends lost 3 bases and 0 bases respectively, with 6 bases between them. The V gene's germline CDR1 is SGHNT and CDR2 YENEEA. The CDR3 protein is CASSLWGAKNIQYF. The CDR3 DNA reads as TGTGCCAGCAGCTTGTGGGGAGCCAAAAACATTCAGTACTTC.

The chain is built from TRBV19 and TRBJ2-7; D possibly corresponds to TRBD2 (6 bases). CDR3 length: 18 amino acids. The V end lost 0 bases, the J end lost 2 bases, and 20 bases lay between the germline ends. The V gene's germline CDR1 is LNHDA and CDR2 SQIVND (reference sequence). The CDR3 bases are TGTGCCAGTAGTATAGACCGCGGGGTCCAAAGTCACCCCTACGAGCAGTACTTC. This gives the protein CASSIDRGVQSHPYEQYF.

There are a few counts of this clone. The rearrangement uses TRBV11-3 and TRBJ1-1; TRBD1 matches 8 bases. J gave up 7 bases and V 5 bases, and 9 bases lay outside the gene matches. Per germline, CDR1 SGHNT and CDR2 YENEEA. This CDR3 region has 14 residues. The DNA of the CDR3 is TGTGCCAGCAGCCCAGACAGGGGCTTTATTGAAGCTTTCTTT. Its protein product is CASSPDRGFIEAFF.

The chain recombines TRBV18 with TRBJ1-2; TRBD1 aligns across 8 bases. CDR3 length: 15 residues. Germline CDR1 KGHSH, CDR2 LQKENI. V lost 4 bases, J lost 2 bases, and 6 bases stayed unmatched. This CDR3 reads CASSLRQGMNYGYTF. CDR3 nucleotide sequence: TGTGCCAGCTCACTACGACAGGGGATGAACTATGGCTACACCTTC. The variable domain in full, with the rest retrieved from reference TRBV18 and TRBJ1-2, is NAGVMQNPRHLVRRRGQEARLRCSPMKGHSHVYWYRQLPEEGLKFMVYLQKENIIDESGMPKERFSAEFPKEGPSILRIQQVVRGDSAAYFCASSLRQGMNYGYTFGSGTRLTVV.

The J gene is TRBJ1-1, the V gene TRBV18; no definite D call. V lost 5 bases and J lost 3, with 16 bases in between. Germline V gives CDR1 KGHSH, CDR2 LQKENI. This CDR3 region has 15 residues. The DNA for the CDR3 is TGTGCCAGCTCATCCGTACGGGCAGACTACACTGAAGCTTTCTTT. Translated, it gives CASSSVRADYTEAFF.

This clone has only a few counts. The chain uses TRBV11-3 and TRBJ2-7, with a weak D call TRBD1 (5 bases). The CDR3 is made up of 14 amino acids. V shed 4 bases and J shed 2 bases, with 12 bases lying between them. Germline V lookup: CDR1 SGHNT, CDR2 YENEEA. Here the CDR3 DNA reads TGTGCCAGCAGCTCCCAGGGAAATCCCTACGAGCAGTACTTC. It translates to CASSSQGNPYEQYF.

CDR3 sequence: CASTSGIYGYTF. CDR3 in DNA: TGTGCCAGCACCAGTGGGATCTATGGCTACACCTTC. J is TRBJ1-2 and V is TRBV6-8; D is unresolved. V was pared by 7 bases and J by 4 bases, with 10 bases between. The CDR3 extends over 12 amino acids. From germline, CDR1 is MNHGY and CDR2 SAAAGT.